This T cell receptor (beta chain) was retrieved from a study of cytomegalovirus exposure and HLA in healthy donors. The CDR3 is 14 residues long. With V trimmed by 6 bases and J by 9 bases, 7 bases remained unmatched. Looked up from germline, CDR1 is MNHEY and CDR2 is SMNVEV (reference sequence). General study findings and limits: Rare TCR sequences predominated, though certain public TCRs were found in many donors. According to a subsequent analysis, TCR clusters identified in the first cohort showed a tendency to co-occur across the approximately 120 validation repertoires.

The repertoire was sequenced with immunoSEQ multiplex PCR; TCRdb's copy has only in-frame clones and lacks some. Of about 120,000 clones listed, 90% to 97% were seen once; the top ten hold 1.5% to 2%. Details on this clone: Antigen specificity is unknown.

The origin of this receptor is a man between 18 and 35 years old in good health and CMV-seronegative. Source material: PBMCs. The gene calls are TRBV27 and TRBJ2-1, with 11 bases that match TRBD2. The CDR3 spells CASSPGTSGFEQFF. CDR3 DNA: TGTGCCAGCAGCCCCGGGACTAGCGGTTTTGAGCAGTTCTTC.